The present TCR beta chain was sequenced within a study of shared clonotypes between healthy human individuals. Study background: CD4 naive and CD4 memory each took three plates per donor, while CD8 naive took two and CD8 memory one.

Regarding the study as a whole: Sequencing depth was a factor that was expected to affect clonotype sharing among donors. Non-shared clonotypes had lower generation probabilities than those shared by all four donors.

This CDR3 has 14 residues. V gave up 8 bases and J gave up 3 bases; unmatched junction bases: 5. The germline CDR1 and CDR2 sequences are MDHEN and SYDVKM. Worth noting for this clone: Its antigen remains unknown.

TCRdb's table, derived via immunoSEQ multiplex PCR, lists solely in-frame clones and lacks some. The sample lists 2 million to 2.5 million clones, more than 80% occurring once. V is TRBV28 and J is TRBJ2-5; 11 bases fit TRBD2. The sample consisted of naive CD4+ T cells from PBMCs. Subset indicated: CD45RA+ positively selected. The receptor was isolated from a man younger than 35 in good health. Some clones in this sample may be carry-over from other donors' samples. The CDR3 region has the DNA TGTGCCAGCGGGAGGGGACTAGCGGAAGAGACCCAGTACTTC. It encodes CASGRGLAEETQYF.